The 10 T cell receptor beta chains below come from one sample, sequenced in a study of shared clonotypes between healthy human individuals. TCRdb keeps only in-frame clones here, not all; method: immunoSEQ multiplex PCR. Among under 600,000 clones, roughly 98% were seen once, and the ten largest hold around 0.3%. Positive CCR7 selection of CD45RO-negative cells yielded the naive CD8 cells, and terminally differentiated effector memory CD45RA+ cells were excluded. The sequenced sample was naive CD8+ T cells sorted from blood. The receptors stem from a young man in good health.

This clone was counted a single time. The chain has TRBV9 and TRBJ2-1; no clear D. CDR1 SGDLS and CDR2 YYNGEE come from the germline V gene. V was trimmed by 4 bases and J by 3 bases, leaving 5 bases between them. The CDR3 is made up of 12 amino acids. The CDR3 nucleotides are TGTGCCAGCAGCTCCGACTACAATGAGCAGTTCTTC. Amino acid sequence: CASSSDYNEQFF.

The V call is TRBV18, the J call TRBJ2-3; TRBD1 or TRBD2 may be the D gene (5 bases each). Germline-derived CDR1 and CDR2 are KGHSH and LQKENI. CDR3 length: 14 residues. V was shortened by 3 bases and J by 6 bases, with 13 bases between the two germline ends. This CDR3 reads CASSPPGRLDTQYF. The CDR3 bases are TGTGCCAGCTCACCCCCGGGACGGCTGGATACGCAGTATTTT.

V is TRBV5-1 and J is TRBJ1-5; D might be TRBD1 (5 bases). The germline V and J ends were trimmed by 4 bases and 2 bases, with 13 bases remaining between them. The CDR3 length is 15 residues. Per the germline V gene, CDR1 is SGHRS and CDR2 is YFSETQ. CDR3 bases: TGCGCCAGCAGCCCGGGGCTGGGGGGCAATCAGCCCCAGCATTTT. Amino acids: CASSPGLGGNQPQHF.

The chain is built from TRBV7-9 and TRBJ2-5; D possibly uses TRBD1 or TRBD2 (6 bases each). The CDR3 covers 15 residues. Germline CDR1 and CDR2: SEHNR and FQNEAQ (reference sequence). Trimming stripped 3 bases from V and 7 bases from J, with 18 bases between. This CDR3 is CASSFSGGANGTQYF. Written as DNA, the CDR3 is TGTGCCAGCAGCTTTTCCGGGGGCGCCAACGGGACCCAGTACTTC.

The CDR3 region is CATSRVGFSNQPQHF. CDR3 in DNA: TGTGCCACCAGCAGAGTGGGTTTCAGCAATCAGCCCCAGCATTTT. The gene calls are TRBV15 and TRBJ1-5; D unclear. The CDR3 extends over 15 amino acids. Trimming removed 1 base from V and 1 base from J, with 8 bases in between. The germline V gene encodes CDR1 LNHNV and CDR2 YYDKDF (reference sequence). Full variable domain (outside the CDR3, taken from reference TRBV15 and TRBJ1-5): DAMVIQNPRYQVTQFGKPVTLSCSQTLNHNVMYWYQQKSSQAPKLLFHYYDKDFNNEADTPDNFQSRRPNTSFCFLDIRSPGLGDTAMYLCATSRVGFSNQPQHFGDGTRLSIL.

The V and J genes are TRBV7-9 and TRBJ2-1; 13 bases line up with TRBD2. V shed 4 bases and J 8 bases; nucleotides not matched to a gene: 11. Germline V gene sequence: CDR1 SEHNR, CDR2 FQNEAQ (reference sequence). This CDR3 spans 17 amino acids. The CDR3 spells CASSWTSGRAVRDEQFF. CDR3 in DNA: TGTGCCAGCAGCTGGACTAGCGGGAGAGCTGTGCGGGATGAGCAGTTCTTC.

The chain uses TRBV7-8 and TRBJ2-7; the match to TRBD2 covers 7 bases. Germline values: CDR1 SGHVS, CDR2 FQNEAQ. This CDR3 spans 17 amino acids. The V segment lost 5 bases and the J segment 1 base; nucleotides outside the gene matches: 14. CDR3 in DNA: TGTGCCAGCAGCACCCCATCCGTCCAGCGGGGTTCCTACGAGCAGTACTTC. Translated, it gives CASSTPSVQRGSYEQYF.

The chain joins TRBV5-1 to TRBJ2-1; 10 nucleotides match TRBD1. V was pared by 8 bases and J by 2 bases, with 7 bases of the junction left unmatched. This CDR3 is 15 amino acids long. Germline CDR1 is SGHRS and CDR2 is YFSETQ. The CDR3 sequence: CASKMTGGPYNEQFF. In DNA, the CDR3 is TGCGCCAGTAAAATGACAGGGGGCCCCTACAATGAGCAGTTCTTC.

The chain links TRBV27 to TRBJ2-3; D possibly corresponds to TRBD2 (5 bases). This CDR3 has 16 amino acids. In germline, CDR1 is MNHEY, CDR2 SMNVEV (reference sequence). Deletions cut 0 bases from V and 2 bases from J, with 12 bases between. The CDR3: CASSLSGRGSTDTQYF. The CDR3 bases are TGTGCCAGCAGTTTATCGGGGAGAGGATCCACAGATACGCAGTATTTT.

The V call is TRBV29-1, the J call TRBJ2-5, with D possibly matching TRBD2 (7 bases). The CDR3 has 14 amino acids. Trimming stripped 6 bases from V and 4 bases from J, with 18 bases between. CDR1 is SQVTM, CDR2 ANQGSEA, per germline. The CDR3 loop reads CSVTPQGGGETQYF. The DNA of the CDR3 is TGCAGCGTGACCCCGCAGGGAGGGGGAGAGACCCAGTACTTC.